The next 7 T cell receptor beta chains were all read from a single sample in a study of Graves' ophthalmopathy and Graves' hyperthyroidism listed by TCRdb under 2018. Data came from an Illumina HiSeq 2000. For repertoire sequencing, TCR beta CDR3 regions were amplified from RNA transcripts. A first-round RT-PCR used HTBI primers with the Qiagen OneStep RT-PCR kit, followed by a second-round multiplex PCR, size selection and purification. TCRdb reworked the public reads: Q25 trimming with fastp, MiXCR clone assembly, productive beta chains retained. Entries are consolidated by CDR3 protein sequence, retaining the most common genes and DNA. In this sample the table shows around 400,000 distinct CDR3 sequences, about 16% of which occur a single time. The ten biggest clones cover more than 1.5% of the sample. The material sequenced was peripheral blood. The receptors here all came from a woman aged 18-29 years with Graves' ophthalmopathy. Donor details come from another sample of the same person, matched by shared clones.

The chain joins TRBV28 to TRBJ2-7; D perhaps matches TRBD1 (7 bases). The CDR3 runs 14 residues. Deletions cut 5 bases from V and 3 bases from J, with 14 bases between. From germline, CDR1 is MDHEN and CDR2 SYDVKM. The CDR3 here is CASSVQGTLYEQYF. The CDR3 region has the DNA TGTGCCAGCAGTGTACAGGGGACTCTCTACGAGCAGTACTTC.

This clonotype was observed a few times. The V gene is TRBV7-2, the J gene TRBJ2-5; D is perhaps TRBD2 (7 bases). The CDR3 has 14 residues. V shed 6 bases and J shed 5 bases, with 16 bases lying between them. Germline V gene data show CDR1 as SGHTA and CDR2 as FQGNSA. CDR3 in DNA: TGTGCCAGCAGGAACGGGGGGCAGGGGGAGACCCAGTACTTC. Amino acids: CASRNGGQGETQYF.

This clonotype was detected many times. V usage is TRBV12-3 or TRBV12-4 and J usage is TRBJ2-7; no reliable D call. The CDR3 consists of 14 residues. V lost 3 bases and J 5 bases, leaving 14 bases between the germline ends. CDR3 protein: CASSLRLLGDEQYF. In nucleotides, the CDR3 is TGTGCCAGCAGTTTGCGGCTGCTAGGCGACGAGCAGTACTTC.

This clonotype came up many times. The chain carries TRBV28 and TRBJ1-5, with 7 nucleotides matching TRBD1. Germline trimming cut 4 bases from V and 6 bases from J; bases unmatched to any gene: 6. Germline-derived CDR1 and CDR2 are MDHEN and SYDVKM. The length of the CDR3 is 14 residues. CDR3 sequence reads: CASSSYNRGQPQHF. CDR3 sequence (DNA): TGTGCCAGCAGTTCCTATAACAGGGGTCAGCCCCAGCATTTT.

This clonotype was detected many times. The chain links TRBV7-9 to TRBJ1-2; TRBD1 aligns across 10 bases. Germline trimming cut 5 bases from V and 12 bases from J; bases unmatched to any gene: 12. CDR1 is SEHNR and CDR2 is FQNEAQ in the germline V gene (reference sequence). The CDR3 sequence is 14 residues long. In DNA, the CDR3 is TGTGCCAGCAGCCGTACAGGGACAGGGGAAAGGCACACCTTC. The encoded protein is CASSRTGTGERHTF.

This clonotype has a count of ten or more. The chain carries TRBV18 and TRBJ2-7, with TRBD1 as a possible D gene (6 bases). V lost 3 bases to trimming and J lost 3 bases, with 12 bases between them. The CDR3 is 14 amino acids. The germline gives CDR1 KGHSH, CDR2 LQKENI. The CDR3 spells CASSPGAGIYEQYF. The CDR3 bases are TGTGCCAGCTCACCGGGGGCAGGGATCTACGAGCAGTACTTC.

This clonotype has a count of ten or more. This rearrangement joins TRBV11-1 to TRBJ2-7, with a tentative D call TRBD1 (5 bases). This CDR3 comprises 15 residues. V gave up 1 base and J gave up 2 bases, with 12 bases separating them. Germline assignment: CDR1 SGHAT and CDR2 FQDESV (reference sequence). The CDR3 region is CASSLGGMGPYEQYF. CDR3 DNA sequence: TGTGCCAGCAGCTTAGGGGGTATGGGGCCCTACGAGCAGTACTTC.